This T cell receptor beta chain was identified during a study of molecular identifiers for immune sequencing clone quantification. The CDR3 runs to 20 residues. The junction had 15 bases not matched to a gene; V was cut back by 1 base and J by 0 bases. CDR1 LGHNA and CDR2 YSLEER come from the germline V gene. This clonotype was picked up a small number of times. MiXCR, applied by TCRdb to the PCR reads, yields one record per CDR3 protein. The sample has some 320,000 distinct CDR3 sequences, 24% seen once; the top ten hold about 0.71%. This receptor was identified in a human donor in good health. Some libraries in this study had Jurkat cell RNA spiked in. Sequences were obtained from naive CD8+ T cells from blood, with Jurkat cell RNA spiked in. Described subset: FACS-sorted CD8+CD4-CCR7+CD45RA+ naive T cells. The chain joins TRBV4-3 to TRBJ2-3; 8 positions match TRBD2. The CDR3 nucleotides read TGCGCCAGCAGCCAAGGCCCCGGGGGCGGGGGGCCCTCTAGCACAGATACGCAGTATTTT. Its translation is CASSQGPGGGGPSSTDTQYF.